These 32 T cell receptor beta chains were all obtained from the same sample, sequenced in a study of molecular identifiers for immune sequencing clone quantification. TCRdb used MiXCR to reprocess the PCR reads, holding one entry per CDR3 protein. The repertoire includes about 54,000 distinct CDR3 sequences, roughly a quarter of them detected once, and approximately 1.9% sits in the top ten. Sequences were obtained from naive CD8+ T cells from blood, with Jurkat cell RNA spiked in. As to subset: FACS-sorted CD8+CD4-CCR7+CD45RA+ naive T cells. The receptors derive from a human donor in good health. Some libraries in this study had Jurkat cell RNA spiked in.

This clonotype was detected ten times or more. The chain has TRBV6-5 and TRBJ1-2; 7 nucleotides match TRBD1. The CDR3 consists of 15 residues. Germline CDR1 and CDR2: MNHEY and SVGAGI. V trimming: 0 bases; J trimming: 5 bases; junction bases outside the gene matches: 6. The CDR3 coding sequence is TGTGCCAGCAGTTACTCGCTAGGGACAGCTTATGGCTACACCTTC. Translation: CASSYSLGTAYGYTF.

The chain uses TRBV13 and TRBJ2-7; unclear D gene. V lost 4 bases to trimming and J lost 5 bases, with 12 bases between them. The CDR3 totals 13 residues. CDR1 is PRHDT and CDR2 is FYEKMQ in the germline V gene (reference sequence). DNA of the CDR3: TGTGCCAGCAGCTCCGGGCCCACGGACGAGCAGTACTTC. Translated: CASSSGPTDEQYF.

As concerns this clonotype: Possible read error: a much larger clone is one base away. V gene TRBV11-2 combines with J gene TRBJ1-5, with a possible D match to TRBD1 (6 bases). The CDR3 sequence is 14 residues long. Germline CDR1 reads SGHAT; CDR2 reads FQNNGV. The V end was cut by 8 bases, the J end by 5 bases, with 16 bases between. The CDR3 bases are TGTGCCAGCGGCTGGGACACTGGAGATCAGCCCCAGCATTTT. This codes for CASGWDTGDQPQHF.

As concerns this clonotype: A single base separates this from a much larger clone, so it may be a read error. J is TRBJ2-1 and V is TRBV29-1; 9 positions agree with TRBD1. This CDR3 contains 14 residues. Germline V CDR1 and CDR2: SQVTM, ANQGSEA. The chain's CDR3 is CSVRGQGSYNKQFF. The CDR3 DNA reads TGCAGCGTCCGCGGACAGGGGTCCTACAATAAGCAGTTCTTC.

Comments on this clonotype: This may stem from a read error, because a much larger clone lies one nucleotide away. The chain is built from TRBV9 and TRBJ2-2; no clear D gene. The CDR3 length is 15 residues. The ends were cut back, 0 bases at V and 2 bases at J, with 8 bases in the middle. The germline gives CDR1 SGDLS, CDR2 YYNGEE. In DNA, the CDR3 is TGTGCCAGCAGCGTAGCTGCCAGAAACACCGGGGAGCTGTTTTTT. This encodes CASSVAARNTGELFF.

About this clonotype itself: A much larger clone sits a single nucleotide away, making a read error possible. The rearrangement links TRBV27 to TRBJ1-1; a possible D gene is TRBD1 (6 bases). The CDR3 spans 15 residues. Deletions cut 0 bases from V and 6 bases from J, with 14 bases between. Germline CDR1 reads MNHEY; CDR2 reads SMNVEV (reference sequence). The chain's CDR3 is CASSLSARGGAEAFF. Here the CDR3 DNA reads TGTGCCAGCAGTTTATCCGCCAGGGGAGGGGCTGAAGCTTTCTTT.

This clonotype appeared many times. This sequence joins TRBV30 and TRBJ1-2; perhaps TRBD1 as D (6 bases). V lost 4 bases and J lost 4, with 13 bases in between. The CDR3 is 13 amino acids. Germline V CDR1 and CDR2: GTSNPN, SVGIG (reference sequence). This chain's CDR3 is CAWKQRGAYGYTF. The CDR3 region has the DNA TGTGCCTGGAAGCAGCGGGGGGCCTATGGCTACACCTTC.

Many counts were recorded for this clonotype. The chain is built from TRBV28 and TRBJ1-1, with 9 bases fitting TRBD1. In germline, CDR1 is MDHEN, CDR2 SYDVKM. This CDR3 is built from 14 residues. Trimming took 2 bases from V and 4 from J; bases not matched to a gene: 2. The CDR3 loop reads CASSLTGGGTEAFF. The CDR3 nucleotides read TGTGCCAGCAGTTTAACAGGGGGCGGCACTGAAGCTTTCTTT. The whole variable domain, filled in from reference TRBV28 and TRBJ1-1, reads DVKVTQSSRYLVKRTGEKVFLECVQDMDHENMFWYRQDPGLGLRLIYFSYDVKMKEKGDIPEGYSVSREKKERFSLILESASTNQTSMYLCASSLTGGGTEAFFGQGTRLTVV.

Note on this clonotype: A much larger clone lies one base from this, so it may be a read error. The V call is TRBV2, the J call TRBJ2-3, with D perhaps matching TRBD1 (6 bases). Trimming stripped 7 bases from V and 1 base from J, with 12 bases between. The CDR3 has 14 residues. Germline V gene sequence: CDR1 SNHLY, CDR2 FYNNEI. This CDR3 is CASTDRTGTDTQYF. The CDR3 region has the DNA TGTGCCAGCACCGACAGGACTGGCACAGATACGCAGTATTTT.

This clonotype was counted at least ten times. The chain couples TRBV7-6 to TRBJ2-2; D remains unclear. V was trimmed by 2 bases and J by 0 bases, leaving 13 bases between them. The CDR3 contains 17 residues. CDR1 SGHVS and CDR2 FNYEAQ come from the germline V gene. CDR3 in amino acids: CASSLLYSITNTGELFF. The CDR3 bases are TGTGCCAGCAGCTTACTTTACAGTATTACGAACACCGGGGAGCTGTTTTTT. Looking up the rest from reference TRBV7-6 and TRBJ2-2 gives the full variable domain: GAGVSQSPRYKVTKRGQDVALRCDPISGHVSLYWYRQALGQGPEFLTYFNYEAQQDKSGLPNDRFSAERPEGSISTLTIQRTEQRDSAMYRCASSLLYSITNTGELFFGEGSRLTVL.

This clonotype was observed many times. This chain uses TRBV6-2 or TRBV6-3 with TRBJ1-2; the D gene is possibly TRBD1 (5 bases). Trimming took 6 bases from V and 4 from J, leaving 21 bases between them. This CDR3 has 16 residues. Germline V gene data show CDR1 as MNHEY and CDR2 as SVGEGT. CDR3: CASRTPLGHSSYGYTF. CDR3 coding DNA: TGTGCCAGCAGGACCCCCCTCGGACACTCCTCCTATGGCTACACCTTC.

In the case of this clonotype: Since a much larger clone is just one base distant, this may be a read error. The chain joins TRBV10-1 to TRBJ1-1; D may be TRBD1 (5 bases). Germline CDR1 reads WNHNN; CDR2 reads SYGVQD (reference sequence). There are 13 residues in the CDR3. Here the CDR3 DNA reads TGCGCCAGCAATGAGTATCCAGGGTCTGAAGCTTTCTTT. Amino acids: CASNEYPGSEAFF.

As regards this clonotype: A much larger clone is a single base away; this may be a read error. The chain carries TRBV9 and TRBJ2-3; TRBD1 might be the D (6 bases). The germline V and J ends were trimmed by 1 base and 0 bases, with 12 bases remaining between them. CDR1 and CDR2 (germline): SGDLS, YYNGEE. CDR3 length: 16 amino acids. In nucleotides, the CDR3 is TGTGCCAGCAGCGTAATGGGGACACCCAGCACAGATACGCAGTATTTT. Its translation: CASSVMGTPSTDTQYF.

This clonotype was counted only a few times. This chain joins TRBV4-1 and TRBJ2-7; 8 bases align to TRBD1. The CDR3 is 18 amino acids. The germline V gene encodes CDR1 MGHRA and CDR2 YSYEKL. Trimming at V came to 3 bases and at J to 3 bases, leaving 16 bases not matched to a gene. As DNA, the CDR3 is TGCGCCAGCAGCCATAACCCGGGACAGGCGTCGAAATACTACGAGCAGTACTTC. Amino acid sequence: CASSHNPGQASKYYEQYF.

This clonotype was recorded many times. The CDR3 region has the DNA TGTGCCAGCAGTCCAGGGTTCGGGCATCCACCCCTCCACTTT. This gives the protein CASSPGFGHPPLHF. The chain has TRBV27 and TRBJ1-6; D may be TRBD1 (5 bases). The CDR3 is 14 amino acids. CDR1 is MNHEY and CDR2 is SMNVEV in the germline V gene (reference sequence). V gave up 5 bases and J gave up 11 bases, with 16 bases separating them.

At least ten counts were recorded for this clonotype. The CDR3 DNA sequence: TGTGCCAGCACCGGGACACTTGACGCCGGGCAGTACTTC. This gives the protein CASTGTLDAGQYF. The genes are TRBV12-3 or TRBV12-4 and TRBJ2-7; possibly TRBD1 for D (6 bases). The CDR3 is 13 amino acids. Trimming removed 7 bases at V and 9 bases at J, with 19 bases between.

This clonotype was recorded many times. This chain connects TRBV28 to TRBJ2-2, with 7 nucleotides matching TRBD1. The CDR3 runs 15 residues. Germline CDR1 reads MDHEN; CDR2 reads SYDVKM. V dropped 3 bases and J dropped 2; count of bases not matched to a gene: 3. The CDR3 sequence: CASSFLGGNTGELFF. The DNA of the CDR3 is TGTGCCAGCAGTTTTTTAGGGGGCAACACCGGGGAGCTGTTTTTT.

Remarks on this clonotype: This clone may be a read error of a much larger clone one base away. This CDR3 reads CASSYGSSHEQYF. DNA of the CDR3: TGTGCCAGCAGTTACGGGAGCTCCCACGAGCAGTACTTC. The chain recombines TRBV6-6 with TRBJ2-7, with D perhaps TRBD2 (5 bases). Per germline, CDR1 MNHNY and CDR2 SVGAGI (reference sequence). The CDR3 sequence is 13 residues long.

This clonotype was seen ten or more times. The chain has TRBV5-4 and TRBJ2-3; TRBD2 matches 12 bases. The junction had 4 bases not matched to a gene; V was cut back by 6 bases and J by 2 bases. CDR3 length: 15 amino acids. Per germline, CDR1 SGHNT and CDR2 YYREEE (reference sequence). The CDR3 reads CASMTSGGSTDTQYF. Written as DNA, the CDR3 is TGTGCCAGCATGACTAGCGGGGGCTCCACAGATACGCAGTATTTT.

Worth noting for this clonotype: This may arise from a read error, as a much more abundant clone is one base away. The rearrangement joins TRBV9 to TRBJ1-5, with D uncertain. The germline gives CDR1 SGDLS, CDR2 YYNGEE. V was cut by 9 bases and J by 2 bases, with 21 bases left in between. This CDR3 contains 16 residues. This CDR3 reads CAKSWYSRECNQPQHF. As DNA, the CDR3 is TGTGCCAAATCATGGTACTCGCGAGAGTGCAATCAGCCCCAGCATTTT.

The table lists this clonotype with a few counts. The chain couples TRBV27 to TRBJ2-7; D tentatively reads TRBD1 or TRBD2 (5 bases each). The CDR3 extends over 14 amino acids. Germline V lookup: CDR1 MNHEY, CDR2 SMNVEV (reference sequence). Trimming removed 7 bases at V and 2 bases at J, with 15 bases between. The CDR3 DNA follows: TGTGCCAGCAAATACCGGGACGGGGCCTACGAGCAGTACTTC. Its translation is CASKYRDGAYEQYF.

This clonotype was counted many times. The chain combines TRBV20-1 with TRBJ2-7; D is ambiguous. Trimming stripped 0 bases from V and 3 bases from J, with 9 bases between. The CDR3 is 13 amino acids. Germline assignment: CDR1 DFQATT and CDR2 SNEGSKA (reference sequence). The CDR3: CSARDVYSYEQYF. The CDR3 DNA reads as TGCAGTGCTAGAGATGTGTACAGCTACGAGCAGTACTTC.

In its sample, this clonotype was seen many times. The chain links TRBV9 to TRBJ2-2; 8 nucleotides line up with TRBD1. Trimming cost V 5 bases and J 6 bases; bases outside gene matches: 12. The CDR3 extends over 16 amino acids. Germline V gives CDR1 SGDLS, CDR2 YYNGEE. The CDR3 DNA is TGTGCCAGCAGTTACCGGGACAGGTCTTACGCCGGGGAGCTGTTTTTT. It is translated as CASSYRDRSYAGELFF.

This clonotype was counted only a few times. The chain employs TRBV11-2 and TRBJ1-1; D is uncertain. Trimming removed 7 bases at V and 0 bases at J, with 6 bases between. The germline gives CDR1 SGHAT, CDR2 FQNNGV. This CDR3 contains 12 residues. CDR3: CASTQLNTEAFF. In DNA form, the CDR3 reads TGTGCCAGCACCCAACTGAACACTGAAGCTTTCTTT.

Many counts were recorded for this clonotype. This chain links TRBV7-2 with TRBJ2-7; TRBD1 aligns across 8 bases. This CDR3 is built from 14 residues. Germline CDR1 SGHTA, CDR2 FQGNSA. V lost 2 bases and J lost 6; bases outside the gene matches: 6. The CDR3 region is CASSLLDRVPEQYF. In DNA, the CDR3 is TGTGCCAGCAGCTTACTGGACAGGGTTCCCGAGCAGTACTTC.

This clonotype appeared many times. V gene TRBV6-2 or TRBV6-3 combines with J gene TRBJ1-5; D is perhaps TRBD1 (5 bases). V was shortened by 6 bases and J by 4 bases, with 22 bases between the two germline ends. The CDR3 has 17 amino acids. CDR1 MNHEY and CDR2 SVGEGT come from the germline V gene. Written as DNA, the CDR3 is TGTGCCAGCAGCCCCTACCTGGGGCGAAGAGGAAATCAGCCCCAGCATTTT. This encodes CASSPYLGRRGNQPQHF.

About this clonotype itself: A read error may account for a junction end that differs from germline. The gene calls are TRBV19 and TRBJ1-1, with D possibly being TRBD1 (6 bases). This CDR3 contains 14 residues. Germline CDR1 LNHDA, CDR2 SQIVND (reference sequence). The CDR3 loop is CAGSPITGFAEAFF. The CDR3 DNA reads TGTGCCGGTAGTCCCATCACAGGGTTCGCTGAAGCTTTCTTT.

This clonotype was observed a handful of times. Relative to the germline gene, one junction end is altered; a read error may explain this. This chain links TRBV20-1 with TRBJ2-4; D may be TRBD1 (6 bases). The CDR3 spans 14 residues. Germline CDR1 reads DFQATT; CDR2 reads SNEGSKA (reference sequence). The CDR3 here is CGAPAGVAKNIQYF. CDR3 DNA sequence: TGCGGTGCTCCCGCAGGGGTAGCCAAAAACATTCAGTACTTC.

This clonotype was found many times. The chain's CDR3 is CSVVFPGNANGYTF. CDR3 DNA: TGCAGCGTTGTTTTTCCAGGGAATGCTAATGGCTACACCTTC. The chain employs TRBV29-1 and TRBJ1-2, with D tentatively TRBD1 (5 bases). Germline loops: CDR1 SQVTM, CDR2 ANQGSEA. The CDR3 runs 14 residues. V lost 4 bases to trimming and J lost 6 bases, with 18 bases between them.

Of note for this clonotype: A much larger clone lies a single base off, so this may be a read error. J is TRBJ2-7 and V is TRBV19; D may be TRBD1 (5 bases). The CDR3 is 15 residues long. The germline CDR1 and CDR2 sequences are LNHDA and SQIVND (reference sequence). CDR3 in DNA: TGTGCCGGTAGTATCCCCTACGGACAAGCCTACGAGCAGTACTTC. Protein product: CAGSIPYGQAYEQYF. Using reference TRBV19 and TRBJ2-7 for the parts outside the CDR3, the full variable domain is DGGITQSPKYLFRKEGQNVTLSCEQNLNHDAMYWYRQDPGQGLRLIYYSQIVNDFQKGDIAEGYSVSREKKESFPLTVTSAQKNPTAFYLCAGSIPYGQAYEQYFGPGTRLTVT.

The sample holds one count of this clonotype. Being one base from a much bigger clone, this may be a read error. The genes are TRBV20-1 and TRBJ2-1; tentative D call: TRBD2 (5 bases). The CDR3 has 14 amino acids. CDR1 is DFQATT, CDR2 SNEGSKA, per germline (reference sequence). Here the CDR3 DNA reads TGCAGTGCTAGTGGTCTAGCAGACTACAGTGAGCAGTTCTTC. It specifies CSASGLADYSEQFF.

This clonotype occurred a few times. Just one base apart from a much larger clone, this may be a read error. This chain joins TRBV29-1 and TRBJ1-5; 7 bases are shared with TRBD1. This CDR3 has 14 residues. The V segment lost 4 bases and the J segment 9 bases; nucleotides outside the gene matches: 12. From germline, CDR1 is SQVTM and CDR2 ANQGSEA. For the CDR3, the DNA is TGCAGCGTTGCGGGGAGGGCAGGGGGTACGCCCCAGCATTTT. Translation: CSVAGRAGGTPQHF.